This TCR beta chain was sequenced during a study of technical replicates of blood from several donors. The CDR3 has 14 amino acids. The germline CDR1 and CDR2 sequences are LGHNT and FRNRAP. The V end was cut by 6 bases, the J end by 2 bases, with 12 bases between. TCRdb's copy holds only in-frame clones and misses some; the assay was immunoSEQ multiplex PCR. The sample yields around 56,000 clones, 90% to 95% seen once. This TCR was sampled from a human donor in good health. Some clones in this sample may be carry-over from other donors' samples. The genes are TRBV12-5 and TRBJ2-3; TRBD2 might be the D (6 bases). Sample: PBMCs. In DNA, the CDR3 is TGTGCTAGTGGGGAGGGGACTCACACAGATACGCAGTATTTT. It translates to CASGEGTHTDTQYF.